This is a list of T cell receptor beta chains from one sample in a study of immune evolution from preneoplasia to lung adenocarcinoma. Sequencing was performed with immunoSEQ multiplex PCR; in TCRdb, only in-frame clones are kept and a portion is missing. This table holds about 14,000 clones, 80% found once. The sequenced material came from FFPE minimally invasive lung adenocarcinoma tissue. These receptors were collected from a person aged 70 to 85 with lung adenocarcinoma. The CDR3 runs from the conserved cysteine through the conserved F or W. The D gene is left open where the match is weak. Clone size appears in some rows only: once, few, many, or a class for an expanded clone.

.	TRBJ1-2	TRBV5-4	.	CASSLGREDYGYTF	TGTGCCAGCAGCTTGGGCAGGGAGGACTATGGCTACACCTTC
.	TRBJ1-5	TRBV19	.	CASSGDLNQPQHF	TGTGCCAGTAGTGGAGACCTCAATCAGCCCCAGCATTTT
.	TRBJ2-1	TRBV2	TRBD1	CASRGQGQVNEQFF	TGTGCCAGCAGGGGACAGGGGCAGGTAAATGAGCAGTTCTTC
.	TRBJ1-6	TRBV30	.	CAWSDPGVVTSPLHF	TGTGCCTGGAGTGATCCAGGGGTCGTTACTTCACCCCTCCACTTT
.	TRBJ1-2	TRBV5-1	TRBD1	CASSWGQGANYGYTF	TGCGCCAGCAGCTGGGGACAGGGAGCTAACTATGGCTACACCTTC
.	TRBJ1-1	TRBV12-5	.	CASGLGSSDTEAFF	TGTGCTAGTGGTTTGGGCTCCTCAGACACTGAAGCTTTCTTT
.	TRBJ2-7	TRBV11-2	.	CASSLSTGYSYEQYF	TGTGCCAGCAGCTTATCCACGGGCTACTCCTACGAGCAGTACTTC
.	TRBJ2-1	TRBV2	.	CASSVGRGVNEQFF	TGTGCCAGCAGTGTGGGGCGAGGTGTCAATGAGCAGTTCTTC
.	TRBJ1-4	TRBV18	.	CASSLTTSNEKLFF	TGTGCCAGCTCCCTGACCACCTCTAATGAAAAACTGTTTTTT
.	TRBJ2-1	TRBV19	TRBD2	CASSRRGAGGQYNEQFF	TGTGCCAGTAGTAGAAGAGGAGCGGGGGGGCAATACAATGAGCAGTTCTTC
once	TRBJ2-1	TRBV7-9	TRBD2	CASSPGGTSGRAWRNEQFF	TGTGCCAGCAGCCCCGGAGGGACTAGCGGGAGGGCCTGGCGGAATGAGCAGTTCTTC
.	TRBJ1-1	TRBV6-5	.	CASSLRGTEAFF	TGTGCCAGCAGTTTAAGAGGCACTGAAGCTTTCTTT
.	TRBJ1-4	TRBV28	.	CASSYVVGEKLFF	TGTGCCAGCAGCTACGTAGTAGGGGAAAAACTGTTTTTT
.	TRBJ2-1	TRBV6-1	TRBD2	CASSVTSVNNKQFF	TGTGCCAGCAGTGTGACTAGCGTGAACAATAAGCAGTTCTTC
few	TRBJ2-7	TRBV11-3	TRBD2	CASSLEASGSYEQYF	TGTGCCAGCAGCTTAGAGGCTAGCGGGAGCTACGAGCAGTACTTC
.	TRBJ1-5	TRBV16	.	CASSPLGYSNQPQHF	TGTGCCAGCAGCCCCCTGGGGTATAGCAATCAGCCCCAGCATTTT
.	TRBJ2-4	TRBV2	TRBD1	CASSAGTGLAKNIQYF	TGTGCCAGCAGTGCCGGGACAGGCCTAGCCAAAAACATTCAGTACTTC
.	TRBJ2-2	TRBV28	TRBD2	CATTSANTGELFF	TGTGCCACCACTAGCGCGAACACCGGGGAGCTGTTTTTT
.	TRBJ2-1	TRBV29-1	.	CSHRRTEQFF	TGCAGCCACAGAAGGACTGAGCAGTTCTTC
.	TRBJ2-5	TRBV2	TRBD1	CASSPRGLGETQYF	TGTGCCAGCAGTCCCAGGGGGCTTGGGGAGACCCAGTACTTC
.	TRBJ2-1	TRBV7-6	.	CASSLGVSTDNEQFF	TGTGCCAGCAGCTTAGGAGTTAGCACGGACAATGAGCAGTTCTTC
few	TRBJ2-2	TRBV6-5	TRBD2	CASSYSSGSTGELFF	TGTGCCAGCAGTTACTCTAGCGGGTCCACCGGGGAGCTGTTTTTT
.	TRBJ1-3	TRBV5-1	.	CASSGGVSGNTIYF	TGCGCCAGCAGCGGCGGAGTCTCTGGAAACACCATATATTTT
.	TRBJ1-1	TRBV28	TRBD1	CASSFRQGKAFF	TGTGCCAGCAGTTTTAGACAGGGGAAAGCTTTCTTT
.	TRBJ2-3	TRBV5-6	TRBD2	CASSLRTSGTDTQYF	TGTGCCAGCAGCCTTCGGACTAGCGGAACAGATACGCAGTATTTT
.	TRBJ1-4	TRBV5-6	TRBD1	CASRRRDRGLANEKLFF	TGTGCCAGCAGACGCCGGGACAGGGGGCTAGCTAATGAAAAACTGTTTTTT
.	TRBJ2-3	TRBV20-1	TRBD2	CSVSPGGTQYF	TGCAGTGTTTCCCCGGGAGGGACGCAGTATTTT
.	TRBJ1-2	TRBV5-1	.	CASSPDVAPGGYTF	TGCGCCAGCAGCCCCGATGTGGCTCCGGGGGGCTACACCTTC
.	TRBJ2-7	TRBV5-5	TRBD2	CASSLSLAGGTYEQYF	TGTGCCAGCAGCCTATCACTAGCGGGGGGAACCTACGAGCAGTACTTC
.	TRBJ2-1	TRBV9	TRBD2	CASEAGVLANEQFF	TGTGCCAGCGAGGCGGGAGTGTTAGCCAATGAGCAGTTCTTC
.	TRBJ2-3	TRBV7-6	TRBD2	CASSLTGLAVTQYF	TGTGCCAGCAGCTTAACAGGACTAGCTGTTACGCAGTATTTT
few	TRBJ1-2	TRBV2	.	CASKLGSQEYGYTF	TGTGCCAGCAAGTTAGGCAGCCAGGAGTATGGCTACACCTTC
.	TRBJ2-4	TRBV29-1	.	CSVEYGFTEGNIQYF	TGCAGCGTTGAGTATGGTTTCACGGAGGGAAACATTCAGTACTTC
.	TRBJ2-1	TRBV11-3	TRBD2	CASSLRSGGPYNEQFF	TGTGCCAGCAGCTTACGAAGCGGGGGGCCCTACAATGAGCAGTTCTTC
.	TRBJ1-6	TRBV11-2	TRBD1	CASSLIPGTGESPLHF	TGTGCCAGCAGCTTAATACCGGGGACAGGGGAATCACCCCTCCACTTT
.	TRBJ1-1	TRBV4-2	.	CASSQDRYGGTEAFF	TGTGCCAGCAGCCAAGATCGATACGGGGGGACTGAAGCTTTCTTT
.	TRBJ1-1	TRBV7-8	.	CASSPGEDTEAFF	TGTGCCAGCAGCCCTGGGGAGGACACTGAAGCTTTCTTT
.	TRBJ2-7	TRBV29-1	TRBD2	CSALGGASYEQYF	TGCAGCGCCTTGGGAGGGGCCTCCTACGAGCAGTACTTC
.	TRBJ1-4	TRBV28	TRBD1	CASSSGGGDEKLFF	TGTGCCAGCAGTTCAGGGGGCGGGGATGAAAAACTGTTTTTT
.	TRBJ2-7	TRBV7-2	.	CASSLVQVAATYEQYF	TGTGCCAGCAGCTTAGTACAGGTCGCAGCTACCTACGAGCAGTACTTC
.	TRBJ1-1	TRBV30	.	CAWSVGINMNTEAFF	TGTGCCTGGAGTGTGGGAATTAATATGAACACTGAAGCTTTCTTT
.	TRBJ1-4	TRBV28	.	CASSEGSATNEKLFF	TGTGCCAGCAGTGAGGGGAGCGCAACTAATGAAAAACTGTTTTTT
once	TRBJ2-2	TRBV7-3	.	CASSGGALNTGELFF	TGTGCCAGCAGCGGCGGGGCCTTGAACACCGGGGAGCTGTTTTTT
.	TRBJ2-3	TRBV19	.	CASSMTKTFTDTQYF	TGTGCCAGTAGTATGACCAAAACCTTCACAGATACGCAGTATTTT
.	TRBJ1-3	TRBV28	.	CASSSPSSKNTIYF	TGTGCCAGCAGTTCCCCATCTTCGAAAAACACCATATATTTT
.	TRBJ2-7	TRBV27	.	CASSLSRSSGAGEQYF	TGTGCCAGCAGTTTATCGAGGAGTTCGGGGGCAGGGGAGCAGTACTTC
.	TRBJ1-3	TRBV7-8	TRBD1	CASGQGAGSGNTIYF	TGTGCCAGCGGACAGGGGGCCGGCTCTGGAAACACCATATATTTT
few	TRBJ2-2	TRBV18	.	CASSHWGGRSTGELFF	TGTGCCAGCTCGCATTGGGGGGGGCGGAGCACCGGGGAGCTGTTTTTT
.	TRBJ2-1	TRBV2	.	CASTLDNEQFF	TGTGCCAGCACCTTAGACAATGAGCAGTTCTTC
.	TRBJ2-5	TRBV19	.	CASSTLRTEETQYF	TGTGCCAGTAGTACACTCCGGACAGAAGAGACCCAGTACTTC
once	TRBJ2-1	TRBV6-6	TRBD2	CASSRGGGAVHEQFF	TGTGCCAGCAGTAGGGGCGGGGGGGCGGTCCATGAGCAGTTCTTC
.	TRBJ2-1	TRBV10-2	.	CASTGPFGNEQFF	TGCGCCAGCACCGGCCCTTTCGGGAATGAGCAGTTCTTC
.	TRBJ2-3	TRBV11-2	TRBD2	CASSLALAGLDTQYF	TGTGCCAGCAGCTTAGCACTAGCGGGCCTAGATACGCAGTATTTT
.	TRBJ2-2	TRBV7-3	.	CASSSSSAGELFF	TGTGCCAGCAGCTCCTCTAGCGCCGGGGAGCTGTTTTTT
.	TRBJ2-3	TRBV21-1	.	CASSKVWVRQQYF	TGTGCCAGCAGCAAAGTCTGGGTAAGGCAGCAGTATTTT
.	TRBJ1-2	TRBV6-1	.	CASSDQPYGYTF	TGTGCCAGCAGTGACCAGCCGTATGGCTACACCTTC
.	TRBJ1-5	TRBV6-1	TRBD1	CASSETGLRNQPQHF	TGTGCCAGCAGTGAGACAGGGTTGCGCAATCAGCCCCAGCATTTT
medium-sized	TRBJ2-1	TRBV7-3	.	CASSPSPSTYNEQFF	TGTGCCAGCAGCCCTTCCCCATCCACCTACAATGAGCAGTTCTTC
.	TRBJ1-1	TRBV29-1	.	CSVSGFTEAFF	TGCAGCGTTTCAGGGTTCACTGAAGCTTTCTTT